The TCR beta chain under discussion was sequenced for a study of blood T cells in healthy people across ages (dated by TCRdb to about 2015). At the level of the whole study: In model experiments, roughly one uniquely barcoded TCR beta cDNA molecule per two T cells was captured by template switching. To track age-related changes in TCR beta repertoire diversity, the study relied on deep sequencing normalized with unique cDNA molecular identifiers. The donors were divided into four age groups: young (average approximately 15 years), middle-aged (almost 40), aged (about 61) and long-lived (82). To avoid experimental bias, donors of different ages were randomly spread across the sequencing lanes. Two additional independent replicas of 1 million unique cDNA reads from the same blood draw were analyzed for two donors (one aged 18 to 30 and one aged 80 or older).

The donors were roughly 39 Caucasian individuals from Russia, aged 6 to 90 years, who were systemically healthy. Each donor gave ten milliliters of peripheral blood, drawn into EDTA-treated Vacutainer tubes. PBMCs were isolated by Ficoll-Paque density-gradient centrifugation, with at least 6 million obtained per sample. Trizol reagent was used to extract total RNA from PBMCs, with at least 6 micrograms per sample. For every donor, flow cytometry on a PBMC aliquot measured the percentage of naive CD45RAhigh/CD27high T cells. Overall results and qualifications from the work: Compared with the aged group, the long-lived group had more naive CD4+ T cells, fewer expanded clones and increased TCR diversity, suggesting age selection. Since profiling was done on bulk unsorted PBMCs, naive and antigen-experienced compartments could not be conclusively compared. Estimates of total diversity based on one million sequenced T cells were regarded as lower bounds and as underestimates. The CMV infection status of donors was not known, potentially confounding age-related changes in expanded clonotypes. As age increased, observed TCR beta diversity per million T cells dropped in a roughly linear way, and a significant reduction was already evident by age around 41. A strong correlation was found between observed TCR beta diversity and the percentage of naive T cells measured by flow cytometry.

CDR1 and CDR2 are drawn from the germline V gene: SGHVS, FQNEAQ. Relative to germline, V is missing 3 bases and J is missing 7 bases, with 3 bases of the junction outside any gene match. CDR3 length: 14 amino acids, cysteine to phenylalanine. The read is trimmed to its CDR3 DNA, 42 bases read in frame from base 1. To prepare the library, 5' RACE was applied. The reads were generated on an Illumina HiSeq 2500. A second roughly 6 to 11 cycle PCR used a sample-barcoded 5' primer and a J-beta primer mix. A unique molecular identifier was introduced onto each TCR beta cDNA molecule by a template-switch 5' adaptor carrying 12 random nucleotides. Each sample yielded at least 3 million CDR3-containing paired-end reads. All of the RNA was converted into first-strand cDNA using the Mint cDNA synthesis kit, with a TRBC-specific oligonucleotide serving as the primer. After uracil-DNA glycosylase treatment, a first 18-cycle PCR used universal primers M1SS and BC2_uni_R on all cDNA. Turning to the authors' computational methods: Normalization of each sample was performed by random selection of 1 million high-quality reads, each carrying a distinct molecular identifier. Instead of being binned into consensus sequences, reads that shared molecular identifiers were thrown out. CDR3 identification, clonotype clustering and error correction used MiTCR with a Q25 quality threshold and the strictest error-elimination algorithm. A nonparametric unseen species model with Euler transformation was used to estimate lower-bound total TCR beta diversity. In-frame beta chains were kept once TCRdb had trimmed the public reads at Q25 with fastp and called clones with MiXCR. Rows merge per CDR3 protein into single entries with the most common DNA and genes. It is TCRdb's table, rather than the study itself, that gives the V and J calls and clone size. This sample lists hundreds of thousands of distinct CDR3 sequences; approximately 40% were detected once. The top ten clones comprise about 32% of the sample.

This clonotype was seen a handful of times. There is no known antigen for this receptor. No base quality values were provided; no much bigger clone lies one nucleotide off. The chain was built from TRBV7-8 and TRBJ1-6; 7 bases in between match TRBD1. The TCR comes from an older man in good health. Source material: blood. The CDR3 protein: CASSFEQGNSPLHF. The sequenced DNA is TGTGCCAGCAGCTTTGAACAGGGGAATTCACCCCTCCACTTT.